Following are 22 T cell receptor beta chains from one sample sequenced in a study of cytomegalovirus exposure and HLA in healthy donors. PCR employed 60 Vbeta and 13 Jbeta primers. TCRdb's copy holds only in-frame clones and misses some; the assay was immunoSEQ multiplex PCR. Found here are 150,000 to 200,000 clones, roughly 77% of them singletons; the top ten hold around 3.6%. Input material: PBMCs. Every receptor here comes from a man aged 35-49 years in good health and CMV-seropositive.

V gene TRBV21-1 combines with J gene TRBJ2-2; the D call TRBD2 from the table was never checked on the DNA. TRBV21-1 is listed as a pseudogene. CDR3 size: 13 residues. In DNA, the CDR3 is TGTGCCAGCAGCAAACCACTCACCGGGGAGCTCTTTTTT. It encodes CASSKPLTGELFF.

The chain carries TRBV30 and TRBJ2-1; TRBD2 agrees at 8 bases. With 8 bases clipped from V and 7 bases from J, the junction kept 4 bases outside the gene matches. Germline V gives CDR1 GTSNPN, CDR2 SVGIG (reference sequence). The CDR3 loop spans 11 amino acids. The CDR3 DNA sequence: TGTGCCAGTCGGGGGGGAAATGAGCAGTTCTTC. Translation gives CASRGGNEQFF.

The rearrangement joins TRBV6-5 to TRBJ2-1; 8 bases fit TRBD1. Germline V gene data show CDR1 as MNHEY and CDR2 as SVGAGI. V shed 2 bases and J 6 bases; nucleotides not matched to a gene: 9. The CDR3 contains 16 residues. Written as DNA, the CDR3 is TGTGCCAGCAGTTACGCCCGGGACAGGCTCCCCAATGAGCAGTTCTTC. Encoded protein: CASSYARDRLPNEQFF.

This chain connects TRBV10-2 to TRBJ2-7, with TRBD2 as a possible D gene (6 bases). CDR1 and CDR2 from the germline V gene are WSHSY and SAAADI. The CDR3 loop spans 13 amino acids. Trimming stripped 6 bases from V and 0 bases from J, with 9 bases between. In DNA form, the CDR3 reads TGCGCCAGCAGCCGTAGCGGCTCCTACGAGCAGTACTTC. Translating gives CASSRSGSYEQYF.

The chain carries TRBV30 and TRBJ1-1, with D unresolved. CDR1 and CDR2 from the germline V gene are GTSNPN and SVGIG (reference sequence). V lost 0 bases, J lost 3 bases, and 11 bases lay in between. This CDR3 comprises 14 residues. The CDR3 loop reads CAWSVVGRYTEAFF. In nucleotides, the CDR3 is TGTGCCTGGAGTGTAGTCGGCAGGTACACTGAAGCTTTCTTT. The full variable domain, in which reference TRBV30 and TRBJ1-1 provide the parts outside the CDR3, is SQTIHQWPATLVQPVGSPLSLECTVEGTSNPNLYWYRQAAGRGLQLLFYSVGIGQISSEVPQNLSASRPQDRQFILSSKKLLLSDSGFYLCAWSVVGRYTEAFFGQGTRLTVV.

This chain connects TRBV7-9 to TRBJ2-5, with D tentatively TRBD2 (5 bases). Trimming pared 5 bases from V and 5 bases from J, leaving 12 bases between. CDR1 and CDR2 (germline): SEHNR, FQNEAQ (reference sequence). The CDR3 runs 13 residues. The CDR3 bases are TGTGCCAGCAGCCCCTCGGGGAAGGAGACCCAGTACTTC. It yields the protein CASSPSGKETQYF.

This chain connects TRBV12-2 to TRBJ2-7; TRBD2 is the table's D call, not checked against the DNA. TRBV12-2 is a recognized pseudogene. The length of the CDR3 is 14 residues. The CDR3 nucleotides are TGTGCAAGTCGCTCCCCGGTCTTTTCCTACGAGCAGTACTTC. It codes for CASRSPVFSYEQYF.

The chain links TRBV9 to TRBJ1-2; TRBD1 is a possible D gene (5 bases). Trimming took 6 bases from V and 7 from J, leaving 13 bases between them. Germline CDR1 SGDLS, CDR2 YYNGEE. This CDR3 is built from 12 residues. The CDR3 DNA is TGTGCCAGCAAGTCTGGGGGGACTGGCTACACCTTC. The encoded protein is CASKSGGTGYTF.

V is TRBV10-3 and J is TRBJ1-3; D call uncertain. The length of the CDR3 is 13 residues. Germline V gene sequence: CDR1 ENHRY, CDR2 SYGVKD. V dropped 6 bases and J dropped 6 bases, with 12 bases sitting between them. Here the CDR3 reads CAISAGRTNTIYF. As DNA, the CDR3 is TGTGCCATCAGCGCCGGGAGGACAAACACCATATATTTT.

This chain joins TRBV6-5 and TRBJ2-5; a possible D gene is TRBD2 (5 bases). V was shortened by 0 bases and J by 4 bases, with 12 bases between the two germline ends. Germline V lookup: CDR1 MNHEY, CDR2 SVGAGI. CDR3 size: 15 residues. CDR3 bases: TGTGCCAGCAGTTACTCGGGCCACCGGGGAGAGACCCAGTACTTC. Translation gives CASSYSGHRGETQYF.

The chain links TRBV28 to TRBJ1-2, with D perhaps TRBD1 (5 bases). CDR1 is MDHEN and CDR2 is SYDVKM in the germline V gene. V lost 3 bases and J 4 bases, leaving 12 bases between the germline ends. The CDR3 totals 14 residues. CDR3 sequence (DNA): TGTGCCAGCAGTTTGGACACGCAGGGCTATGGCTACACCTTC. Protein sequence: CASSLDTQGYGYTF.

The rearrangement uses TRBV4-2 and TRBJ2-1; 10 bases fit TRBD2. Germline CDR1 is LGHNA and CDR2 is YNFKEQ. CDR3 length equals 18 residues. Germline trimming cut 0 bases from V and 7 bases from J; bases unmatched to any gene: 12. CDR3 DNA sequence: TGTGCCAGCAGCCAAGAATTGGGAGCGGGGGGGCGTAGAAATGAGCAGTTCTTC. Protein sequence: CASSQELGAGGRRNEQFF.

The V and J genes are TRBV5-1 and TRBJ2-7; TRBD1 aligns across 9 bases. This CDR3 has 14 amino acids. The V gene end was trimmed by 4 bases and the J gene end by 6 bases; junction bases not matched to a gene: 8. Germline V CDR1 and CDR2: SGHRS, YFSETQ. The CDR3 DNA sequence: TGCGCCAGCAGCCCACGGGACAGGGTGCGCGAGCAGTACTTC. Translated, it gives CASSPRDRVREQYF.

V and J are TRBV4-3 and TRBJ2-6; unclear D gene. Per germline, CDR1 LGHNA and CDR2 YSLEER. The CDR3 spans 17 residues. The V end was cut by 4 bases, the J end by 0 bases, with 13 bases between. The CDR3 protein is CASSPSAASSGANVLTF. CDR3 DNA: TGCGCCAGCAGCCCCTCGGCGGCAAGCTCTGGGGCCAACGTCCTGACTTTC.

This chain uses TRBV5-1 with TRBJ2-5; 9 nucleotides align to TRBD1. V dropped 4 bases and J dropped 4; count of bases not matched to a gene: 5. Germline V gene sequence: CDR1 SGHRS, CDR2 YFSETQ. This CDR3 comprises 14 residues. The chain's CDR3 is CASSRTGDGETQYF. CDR3 DNA: TGCGCCAGCAGCCGGACAGGGGACGGAGAGACCCAGTACTTC.

This chain links TRBV9 with TRBJ2-3; D might be TRBD1 (5 bases). V lost 4 bases and J 4 bases, leaving 13 bases between the germline ends. This CDR3 comprises 14 residues. In germline, CDR1 is SGDLS, CDR2 YYNGEE. The CDR3 DNA reads TGTGCCAGCAGCAATAGACAGTTACCAGATACGCAGTATTTT. This gives the protein CASSNRQLPDTQYF.

Notes on this clone: Other DNA sequences within the sample encode an identical CDR3. V usage is TRBV5-1 and J usage is TRBJ2-7; 15 bases align to TRBD2. The CDR3 runs to 14 residues. Germline lookup yields CDR1 SGHRS and CDR2 YFSETQ. V trimming: 4 bases; J trimming: 6 bases; junction bases outside the gene matches: 2. CDR3 sequence: CASSPGLAGGEQYF. The CDR3 nucleotides read TGCGCCAGCAGCCCGGGACTAGCGGGAGGCGAGCAGTACTTC.

V gene TRBV11-2 combines with J gene TRBJ1-1, with 9 nucleotides matching TRBD1. V shed 7 bases, J shed 3 bases, and the junction held 6 bases outside the gene matches. The CDR3 consists of 14 residues. Germline CDR1 is SGHAT and CDR2 is FQNNGV. CDR3 sequence reads: CASTWDREHTEAFF. CDR3 bases: TGTGCCAGCACTTGGGACAGGGAACACACTGAAGCTTTCTTT.

The chain has TRBV6-1 and TRBJ1-2; 9 bases are shared with TRBD1. J gave up 4 bases and V 6 bases, and 6 bases lay outside the gene matches. This CDR3 is built from 14 residues. Germline V CDR1 and CDR2: MNHNS, SASEGT. The CDR3 bases are TGTGCCAGCAGGGTGGACAGGGGTAGCTATGGCTACACCTTC. It translates to CASRVDRGSYGYTF.

V usage is TRBV7-2 and J usage is TRBJ1-2, with TRBD1 matching over 8 bases. The CDR3 spans 15 residues. Looked up from germline, CDR1 is SGHTA and CDR2 is FQGNSA. V lost 1 base and J lost 4; bases outside the gene matches: 5. The CDR3 sequence is CASSLETGGSYGYTF. The CDR3 region has the DNA TGTGCCAGCAGCTTAGAAACAGGGGGATCCTATGGCTACACCTTC.

This clone turned up a few times. V usage is TRBV7-8 and J usage is TRBJ2-1; 13 bases are a match to TRBD2. The CDR3 loop spans 21 amino acids. V gave up 3 bases and J gave up 5 bases; unmatched junction bases: 19. The germline V gene has CDR1 SGHVS and CDR2 FQNEAQ. The CDR3 reads CASSFKRVPGLAGSKDNEQFF. The CDR3 region has the DNA TGTGCCAGCAGCTTTAAGAGGGTGCCGGGACTAGCGGGATCTAAAGACAATGAGCAGTTCTTC.

The rearrangement links TRBV6-5 to TRBJ1-6, with TRBD1 as a possible D gene (5 bases). This CDR3 region has 15 residues. From germline, CDR1 is MNHEY and CDR2 SVGAGI. Trimming removed 7 bases from V and 4 bases from J, with 14 bases in between. CDR3 DNA: TGTGCCAGCACTCCTTTGGGGGGATATAATTCACCCCTCCACTTT. Its protein product is CASTPLGGYNSPLHF.